This record looks at one T cell receptor beta chain sequence and its context. Its matching antigen is unknown. Authors of the study amplified TCR beta CDR3 regions from RNA transcripts. TCR CDR3 regions were first amplified by RT-PCR with HTBI primers. TCRdb redid the calling of the multiplex PCR reads with MiXCR, one entry per CDR3 protein. In the table there are 380,000 or so distinct CDR3 sequences, roughly 14% of which are singletons. These data are taken from a study of T cells in Graves' hyperthyroidism and ophthalmopathy. Study-level points and caveats: Ophthalmopathy got predicted by the model a median roughly six months before its onset.

CDR1 is LNHDA, CDR2 SQIVND, per germline (reference sequence). CDR3 size: 16 residues. Trimming took 0 bases from V and 2 from J, leaving 10 bases between them. In making diagnoses, clinical symptoms, serum thyroxine and TRAb, thyroid ultrasound and orbital computed tomography were all used. Drawn at first hyperthyroidism diagnosis, the blood sample preceded any ophthalmopathy symptoms. The rearrangement uses TRBV19 and TRBJ2-2; D is ambiguous. The sample taken for sequencing was blood. The receptor was isolated from a man aged 25-40 years with Graves' hyperthyroidism that later progressed to Graves' ophthalmopathy. CDR3 DNA sequence: TGTGCCAGTAGTATAGAGCCGGCTCTTAACACCGGGGAGCTGTTTTTT. Translation gives CASSIEPALNTGELFF.